This TCR beta chain originates from a study of tumor and adjacent non-tumor tissue in lung cancer. The template was RNA from unsorted bulk tissue. The V and J ends lost 6 bases and 9 bases, in that order; junction bases with no gene match: 12. The CDR3 sequence is 15 residues long. Germline CDR1 MNHEY, CDR2 SVGEGT. This clonotype was detected many times. A modified ARM-PCR protocol with three rounds of nested PCR amplified TCRbeta. TCRdb reanalysed the multiplex PCR reads using MiXCR and keeps one entry per CDR3 protein. In the table there are 200,000 to 250,000 distinct CDR3 sequences, about 76% of which are singletons.

The chain links TRBV6-2 or TRBV6-3 to TRBJ2-3, with TRBD1 matching 10 bases. The source of this sequence is a man aged 60 to 75 with non-small cell lung cancer. Specimen: lung tumor tissue. CDR3 amino acids: CASRDPGQGTLTQYF. CDR3 nucleotide sequence: TGTGCCAGCAGGGATCCGGGACAGGGGACCCTAACGCAGTATTTT.